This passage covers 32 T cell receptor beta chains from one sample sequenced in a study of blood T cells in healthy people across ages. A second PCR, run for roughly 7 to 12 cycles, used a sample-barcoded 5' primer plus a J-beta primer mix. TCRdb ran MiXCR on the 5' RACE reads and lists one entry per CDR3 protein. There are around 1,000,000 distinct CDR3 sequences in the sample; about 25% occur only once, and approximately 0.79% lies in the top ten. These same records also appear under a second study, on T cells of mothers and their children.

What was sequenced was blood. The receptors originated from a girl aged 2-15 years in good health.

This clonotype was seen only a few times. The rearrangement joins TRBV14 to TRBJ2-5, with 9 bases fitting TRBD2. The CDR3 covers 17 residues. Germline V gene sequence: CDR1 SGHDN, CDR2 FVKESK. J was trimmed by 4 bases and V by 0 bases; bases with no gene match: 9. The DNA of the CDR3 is TGTGCCAGCAGCCAAGACGTGGCGGGAGGGCTAGGAGAGACCCAGTACTTC. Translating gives CASSQDVAGGLGETQYF.

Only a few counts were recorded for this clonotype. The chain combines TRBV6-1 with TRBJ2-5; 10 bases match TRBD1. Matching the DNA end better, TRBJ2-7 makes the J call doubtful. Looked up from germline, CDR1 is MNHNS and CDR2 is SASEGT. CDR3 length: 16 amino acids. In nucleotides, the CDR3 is TGTGCCAGCAGTGAAGATCGGACAGGGGGGTACTACGAGCAGTACTTC. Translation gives CASSEDRTGGYYEQYF.

The CDR3 loop is CASSQSGRSFYEQYF. CDR3 DNA sequence: TGTGCCAGCAGCCAGTCTGGGCGGTCCTTCTACGAGCAGTACTTC. This chain connects TRBV3-1 to TRBJ2-7; D unresolved. The V end lost 3 bases, the J end lost 3 bases, and 15 bases lay between the germline ends. Per the germline V gene, CDR1 is LGHDT and CDR2 is YNNKEL (reference sequence). The CDR3 runs 15 residues.

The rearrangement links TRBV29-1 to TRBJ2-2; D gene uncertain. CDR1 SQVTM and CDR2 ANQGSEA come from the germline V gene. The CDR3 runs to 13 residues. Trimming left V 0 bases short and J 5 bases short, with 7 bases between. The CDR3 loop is CSVEEGETGELFF. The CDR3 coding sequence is TGCAGCGTTGAAGAGGGCGAGACCGGGGAGCTGTTTTTT.

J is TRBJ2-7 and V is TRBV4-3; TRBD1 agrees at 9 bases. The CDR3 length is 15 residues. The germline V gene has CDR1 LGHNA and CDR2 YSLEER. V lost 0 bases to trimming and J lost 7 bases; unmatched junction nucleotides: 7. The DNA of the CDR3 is TGCGCCAGCAGCCAAGATGGGACAGGGATTGGGGAGCAGTACTTC. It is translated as CASSQDGTGIGEQYF.

The CDR3 region has the DNA TGTGCCAGCAGCACTTCGGCGGGTGACACTGAAGCTTTCTTT. Protein: CASSTSAGDTEAFF. The chain links TRBV7-2 to TRBJ1-1, with D unresolved. CDR3 length: 14 residues. From germline, CDR1 is SGHTA and CDR2 FQGNSA. The germline V and J ends were trimmed by 5 bases and 3 bases, with 13 bases remaining between them.

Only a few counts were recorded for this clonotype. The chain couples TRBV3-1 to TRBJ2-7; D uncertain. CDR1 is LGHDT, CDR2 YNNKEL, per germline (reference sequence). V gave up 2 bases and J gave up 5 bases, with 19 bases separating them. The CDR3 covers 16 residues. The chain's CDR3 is CASSQLSRPALDEQYF. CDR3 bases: TGTGCCAGCAGCCAACTATCGAGACCAGCCCTTGACGAGCAGTACTTC.

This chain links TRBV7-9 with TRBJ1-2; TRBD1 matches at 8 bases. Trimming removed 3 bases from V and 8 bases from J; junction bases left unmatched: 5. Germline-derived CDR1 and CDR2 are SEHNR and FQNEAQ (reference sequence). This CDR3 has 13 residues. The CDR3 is CASSFGQGRGYTF. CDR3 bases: TGTGCCAGCAGCTTCGGACAGGGTCGAGGCTACACCTTC. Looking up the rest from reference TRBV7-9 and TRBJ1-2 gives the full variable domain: DTGVSQNPRHKITKRGQNVTFRCDPISEHNRLYWYRQTLGQGPEFLTYFQNEAQLEKSRLLSDRFSAERPKGSFSTLEIQRTEQGDSAMYLCASSFGQGRGYTFGSGTRLTVV.

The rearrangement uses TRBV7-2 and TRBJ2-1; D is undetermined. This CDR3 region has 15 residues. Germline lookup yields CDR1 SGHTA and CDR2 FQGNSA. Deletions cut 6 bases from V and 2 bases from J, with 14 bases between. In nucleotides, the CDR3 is TGTGCCAGCAGTTCATTTCCAACTACCTACAATGAGCAGTTCTTC. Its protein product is CASSSFPTTYNEQFF.

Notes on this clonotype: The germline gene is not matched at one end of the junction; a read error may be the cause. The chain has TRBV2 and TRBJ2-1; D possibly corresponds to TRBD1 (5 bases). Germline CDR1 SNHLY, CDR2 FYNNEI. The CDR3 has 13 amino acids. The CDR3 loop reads CASSDSWGNEQLF. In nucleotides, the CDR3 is TGTGCCAGCAGTGATTCCTGGGGCAATGAGCAGCTCTTC.

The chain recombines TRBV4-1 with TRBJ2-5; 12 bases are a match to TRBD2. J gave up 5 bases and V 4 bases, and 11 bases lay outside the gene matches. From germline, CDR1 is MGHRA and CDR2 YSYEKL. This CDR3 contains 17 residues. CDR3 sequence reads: CASSPQTSGGPQETQYF. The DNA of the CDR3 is TGCGCCAGCAGCCCGCAGACTAGCGGGGGACCCCAGGAGACCCAGTACTTC.

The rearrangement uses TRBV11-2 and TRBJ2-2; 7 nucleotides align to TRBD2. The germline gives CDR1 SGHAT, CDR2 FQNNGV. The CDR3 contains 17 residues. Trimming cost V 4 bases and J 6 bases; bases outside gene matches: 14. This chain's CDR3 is CASSSILGLVEAGELFF. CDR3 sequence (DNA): TGTGCCAGCAGCTCTATTCTCGGACTAGTTGAGGCCGGGGAGCTGTTTTTT. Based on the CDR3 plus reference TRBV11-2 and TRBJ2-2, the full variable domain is EAGVAQSPRYKIIEKRQSVAFWCNPISGHATLYWYQQILGQGPKLLIQFQNNGVVDDSQLPKDRFSAERLKGVDSTLKIQPAKLEDSAVYLCASSSILGLVEAGELFFGEGSRLTVL.

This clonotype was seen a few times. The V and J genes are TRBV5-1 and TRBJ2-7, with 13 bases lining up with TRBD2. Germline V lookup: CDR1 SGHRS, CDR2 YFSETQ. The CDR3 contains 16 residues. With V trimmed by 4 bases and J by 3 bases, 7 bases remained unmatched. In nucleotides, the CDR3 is TGCGCCAGCAGCCTCCGGACTAGCGGGAGATACTACGAGCAGTACTTC. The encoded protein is CASSLRTSGRYYEQYF.

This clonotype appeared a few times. In nucleotides, the CDR3 is TGCGCCAGCAGCTTGGATGGATGGGACACCGGGGAGCTGTTTTTT. As protein: CASSLDGWDTGELFF. The chain combines TRBV5-1 with TRBJ2-2; D is undetermined. V lost 0 bases and J 3 bases, leaving 9 bases between the germline ends. The CDR3 totals 15 residues. Germline CDR1 SGHRS, CDR2 YFSETQ.

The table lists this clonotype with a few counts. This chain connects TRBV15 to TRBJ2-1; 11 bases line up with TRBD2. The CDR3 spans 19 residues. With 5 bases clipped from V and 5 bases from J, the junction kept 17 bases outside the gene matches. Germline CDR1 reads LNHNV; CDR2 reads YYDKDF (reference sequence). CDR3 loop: CATSPKSKTSSGGHNEQFF. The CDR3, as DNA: TGTGCCACCAGCCCTAAATCCAAAACCTCTAGCGGGGGGCACAATGAGCAGTTCTTC.

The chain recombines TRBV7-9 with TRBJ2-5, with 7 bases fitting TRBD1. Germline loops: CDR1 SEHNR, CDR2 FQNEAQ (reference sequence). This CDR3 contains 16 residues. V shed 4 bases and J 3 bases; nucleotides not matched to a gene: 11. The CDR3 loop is CASSSFAGTAEETQYF. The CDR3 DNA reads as TGTGCCAGCAGCTCCTTCGCCGGGACAGCGGAAGAGACCCAGTACTTC.

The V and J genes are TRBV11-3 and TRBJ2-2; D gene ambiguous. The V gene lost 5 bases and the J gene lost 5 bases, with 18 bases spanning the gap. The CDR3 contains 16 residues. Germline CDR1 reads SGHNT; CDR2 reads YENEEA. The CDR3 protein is CASSKRIQGMTGELFF. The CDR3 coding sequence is TGTGCCAGCAGCAAAAGGATCCAAGGGATGACCGGGGAGCTGTTTTTT.

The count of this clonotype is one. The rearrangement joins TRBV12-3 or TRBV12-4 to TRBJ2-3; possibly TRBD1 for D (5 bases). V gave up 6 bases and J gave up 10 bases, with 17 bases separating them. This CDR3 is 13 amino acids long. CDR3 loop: CASSKSPGKAQYF. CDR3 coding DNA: TGTGCCAGCAGCAAAAGCCCAGGGAAGGCGCAGTATTTT.

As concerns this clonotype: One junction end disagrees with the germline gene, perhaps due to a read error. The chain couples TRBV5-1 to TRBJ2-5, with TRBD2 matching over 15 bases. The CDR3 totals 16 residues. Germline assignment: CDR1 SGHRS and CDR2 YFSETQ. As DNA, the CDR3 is TGCGCCAGCAGCTGGGGACTAGCGGGGGGAAGAGAGGCCCAGTACTTC. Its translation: CASSWGLAGGREAQYF. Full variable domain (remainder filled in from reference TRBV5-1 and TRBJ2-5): KAGVTQTPRYLIKTRGQQVTLSCSPISGHRSVSWYQQTPGQGLQFLFEYFSETQRNKGNFPGRFSGRQFSNSRSEMNVSTLELGDSALYLCASSWGLAGGREAQYFGPGTRLLVL.

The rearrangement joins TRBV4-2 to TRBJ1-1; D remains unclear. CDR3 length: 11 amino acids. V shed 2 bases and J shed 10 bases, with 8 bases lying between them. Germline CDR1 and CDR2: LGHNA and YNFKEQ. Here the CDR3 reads CASSQSRRAFF. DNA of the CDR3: TGTGCCAGCAGCCAATCGCGTAGAGCTTTCTTT.

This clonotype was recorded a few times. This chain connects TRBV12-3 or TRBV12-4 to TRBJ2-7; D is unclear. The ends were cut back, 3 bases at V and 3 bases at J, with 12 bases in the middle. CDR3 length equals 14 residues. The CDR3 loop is CASSLEPTIYEQYF. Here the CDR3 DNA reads TGTGCCAGCAGTTTGGAACCGACAATCTACGAGCAGTACTTC.

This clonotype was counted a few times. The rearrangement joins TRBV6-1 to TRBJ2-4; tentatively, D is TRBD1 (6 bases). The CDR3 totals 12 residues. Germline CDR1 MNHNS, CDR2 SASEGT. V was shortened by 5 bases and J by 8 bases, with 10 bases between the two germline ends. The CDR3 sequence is CASSTGNHIQYF. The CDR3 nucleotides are TGTGCCAGCAGTACAGGGAACCACATTCAGTACTTC.

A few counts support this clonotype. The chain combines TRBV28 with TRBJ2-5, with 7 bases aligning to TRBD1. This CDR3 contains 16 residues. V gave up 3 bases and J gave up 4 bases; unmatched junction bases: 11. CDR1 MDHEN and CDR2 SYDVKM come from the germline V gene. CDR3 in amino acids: CASSFGIRGIGETQYF. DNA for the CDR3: TGTGCCAGCAGTTTCGGTATCAGGGGGATCGGAGAGACCCAGTACTTC.

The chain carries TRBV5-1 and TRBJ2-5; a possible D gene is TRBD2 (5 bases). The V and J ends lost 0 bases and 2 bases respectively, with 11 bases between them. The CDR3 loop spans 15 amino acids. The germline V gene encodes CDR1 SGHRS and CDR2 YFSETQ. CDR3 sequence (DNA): TGCGCCAGCAGCTTGGCGGGGAACCTACAAGAGACCCAGTACTTC. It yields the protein CASSLAGNLQETQYF.

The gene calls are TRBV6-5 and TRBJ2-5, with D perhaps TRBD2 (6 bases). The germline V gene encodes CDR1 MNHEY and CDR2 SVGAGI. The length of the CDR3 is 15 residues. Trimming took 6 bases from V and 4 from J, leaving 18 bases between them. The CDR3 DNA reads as TGTGCCAGCAGCAGGTCGGCGGGGAGGCCAGAGACCCAGTACTTC. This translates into CASSRSAGRPETQYF.

In nucleotides, the CDR3 is TGTGCCAGCAGCTCCGCTCCTAGGACACCAAACACCGGGGAGCTGTTTTTT. Translation: CASSSAPRTPNTGELFF. The V call is TRBV11-2, the J call TRBJ2-2, with a possible D match to TRBD1 (5 bases). The CDR3 length is 17 residues. Germline CDR1 is SGHAT and CDR2 is FQNNGV. The V and J ends lost 4 bases and 2 bases respectively, with 17 bases between them.

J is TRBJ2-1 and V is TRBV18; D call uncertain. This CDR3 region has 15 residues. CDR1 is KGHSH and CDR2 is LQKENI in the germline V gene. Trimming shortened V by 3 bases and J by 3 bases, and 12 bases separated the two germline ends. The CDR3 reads CASSPLGLDYNEQFF. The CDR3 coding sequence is TGTGCCAGCTCACCCCTGGGCTTAGACTACAATGAGCAGTTCTTC.

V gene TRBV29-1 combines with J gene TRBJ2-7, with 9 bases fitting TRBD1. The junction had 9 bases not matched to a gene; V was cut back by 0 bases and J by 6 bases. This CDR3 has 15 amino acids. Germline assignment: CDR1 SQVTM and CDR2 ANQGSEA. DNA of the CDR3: TGCAGCGTTGAAGATCACTGGACAGGGGATTCCGAGCAGTACTTC. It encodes CSVEDHWTGDSEQYF.

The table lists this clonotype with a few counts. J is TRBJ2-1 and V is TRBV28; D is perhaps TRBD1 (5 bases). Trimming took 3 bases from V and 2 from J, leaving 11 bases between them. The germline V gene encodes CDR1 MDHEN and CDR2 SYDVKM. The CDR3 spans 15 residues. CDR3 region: CASSFPLGAYNEQFF. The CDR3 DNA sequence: TGTGCCAGCAGTTTCCCTCTAGGGGCCTACAATGAGCAGTTCTTC. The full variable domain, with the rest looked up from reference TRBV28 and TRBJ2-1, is DVKVTQSSRYLVKRTGEKVFLECVQDMDHENMFWYRQDPGLGLRLIYFSYDVKMKEKGDIPEGYSVSREKKERFSLILESASTNQTSMYLCASSFPLGAYNEQFFGPGTRLTVL.

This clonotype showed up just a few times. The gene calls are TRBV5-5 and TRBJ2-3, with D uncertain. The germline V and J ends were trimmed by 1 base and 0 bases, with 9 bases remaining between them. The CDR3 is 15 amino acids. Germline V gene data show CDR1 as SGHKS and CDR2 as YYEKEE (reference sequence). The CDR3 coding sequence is TGTGCCAGCAGCTTGATACAGAAAAGCACAGATACGCAGTATTTT. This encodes CASSLIQKSTDTQYF.

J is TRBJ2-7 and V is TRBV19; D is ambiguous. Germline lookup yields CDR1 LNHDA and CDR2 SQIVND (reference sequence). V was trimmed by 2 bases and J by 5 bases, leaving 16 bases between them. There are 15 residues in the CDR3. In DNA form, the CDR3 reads TGTGCCAGTAGTATACTAAAGTCCTTAATAGACGAGCAGTACTTC. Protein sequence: CASSILKSLIDEQYF.

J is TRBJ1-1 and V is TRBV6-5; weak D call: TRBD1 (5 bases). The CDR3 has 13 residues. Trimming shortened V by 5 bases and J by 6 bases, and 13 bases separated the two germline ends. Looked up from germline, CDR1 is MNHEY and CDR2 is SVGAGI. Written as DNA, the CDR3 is TGTGCCAGCAGTAGACGGGGGGAGGCTGAAGCTTTCTTT. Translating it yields CASSRRGEAEAFF.